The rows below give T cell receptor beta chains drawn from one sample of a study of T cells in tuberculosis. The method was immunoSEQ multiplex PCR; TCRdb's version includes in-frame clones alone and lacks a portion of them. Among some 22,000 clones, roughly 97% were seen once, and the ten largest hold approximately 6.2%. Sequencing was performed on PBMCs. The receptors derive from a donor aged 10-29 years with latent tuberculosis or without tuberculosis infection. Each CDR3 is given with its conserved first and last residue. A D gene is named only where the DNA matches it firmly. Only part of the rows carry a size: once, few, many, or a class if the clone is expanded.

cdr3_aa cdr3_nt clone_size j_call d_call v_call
CSVEPPLAARKNIQYF TGCAGCGTTGAGCCACCCCTAGCGGCCCGGAAAAACATTCAGTACTTC NA TRBJ2-4 TRBD2 TRBV29-1
CASSVAQGSTEAFF TGTGCCAGCAGCGTAGCACAGGGTAGCACTGAAGCTTTCTTT NA TRBJ1-1 NA TRBV9
CASSFTLAGGGVRRDTQYF TGTGCCAGCAGCTTTACCCTAGCGGGGGGTGGAGTGAGGAGAGATACGCAGTATTTT NA TRBJ2-3 TRBD2 TRBV7-9
CASSLIETGRTEAFF TGTGCCAGCAGCTTGATTGAGACAGGGAGAACTGAAGCTTTCTTT NA TRBJ1-1 TRBD1 TRBV5-8
CASRRSGTGSNEQFF TGTGCCAGCAGAAGATCCGGGACAGGGAGCAATGAGCAGTTCTTC NA TRBJ2-1 TRBD1 TRBV6-5
CASSLFDREDYGYTF TGTGCCAGCAGCTTATTTGACAGGGAGGACTATGGCTACACCTTC once TRBJ1-2 TRBD1 TRBV5-6
CASSQDRLGLAHNEQFF TGCGCCAGCAGCCAAGATCGGCTCGGACTAGCCCACAATGAGCAGTTCTTC NA TRBJ2-1 TRBD2 TRBV4-1
CASSFRTGGYGTEAFF TGTGCCAGCAGCTTTCGGACAGGGGGCTACGGCACTGAAGCTTTCTTT NA TRBJ1-1 TRBD1 TRBV5-8
CASSLAGTYYEQYF TGTGCCAGCAGCTTAGCGGGCACTTACTACGAGCAGTACTTC NA TRBJ2-7 NA TRBV7-9
CASSAPTRAHYGYTF TGTGCCAGCAGTGCCCCAACCCGAGCCCACTATGGCTACACCTTC NA TRBJ1-2 NA TRBV11-2
CASSLRYQQGSFGYTF TGTGCCAGCAGTTTACGCTACCAGCAGGGTTCGTTTGGCTACACCTTC NA TRBJ1-2 NA TRBV27
CASTLRGQGGYNEKLFF TGTGCCAGCACGTTGCGGGGACAGGGAGGCTATAATGAAAAACTGTTTTTT once TRBJ1-4 TRBD1 TRBV27
CASSAGNTEAFF TGTGCCAGCAGTGCAGGGAACACTGAAGCTTTCTTT once TRBJ1-1 NA TRBV6-1
CSVGGVQNTEAFF TGCAGCGTCGGAGGGGTACAGAACACTGAAGCTTTCTTT NA TRBJ1-1 NA TRBV29-1
CASSIWDRGYEQYF TGTGCCAGCAGTATCTGGGACAGGGGATACGAGCAGTACTTC NA TRBJ2-7 TRBD1 TRBV6-5
CASSLGGALTPYGYTF TGTGCCAGCAGCTTAGGTGGGGCCCTCACCCCTTATGGCTACACCTTC NA TRBJ1-2 NA TRBV11-2
CASSPRKRGGAETQYF TGTGCCAGCAGCCCACGCAAGCGGGGGGGGGCAGAGACCCAGTACTTC NA TRBJ2-5 TRBD2 TRBV5-4
CASSDGRGMNTEAFF TGTGCCAGCAGCGACGGCCGGGGAATGAACACTGAAGCTTTCTTT NA TRBJ1-1 NA TRBV13
CASSQARGPSYEQYF TGCGCCAGCAGCCAAGCAAGAGGGCCCTCCTACGAGCAGTACTTC once TRBJ2-7 NA TRBV4-3
CASWDLRQGINEQFF TGTGCCAGCTGGGACCTGAGACAGGGTATCAATGAGCAGTTCTTC NA TRBJ2-1 TRBD1 TRBV7-9
CASSQPSAGSGELFF TGCGCCAGCAGCCAACCGTCCGCCGGGTCCGGGGAGCTGTTTTTT NA TRBJ2-2 NA TRBV4-1
CASRTGNEQFF TGTGCCAGCAGGACAGGGAATGAGCAGTTCTTC NA TRBJ2-1 TRBD1 TRBV25-1
CASSLRLAGGQADTQYF TGTGCCAGCAGTTTAAGGCTAGCGGGGGGGCAGGCAGATACGCAGTATTTT once TRBJ2-3 TRBD2 TRBV27
CASTPIGGSHTDTQYF TGCGCCAGCACCCCCATCGGGGGGAGCCACACAGATACGCAGTATTTT NA TRBJ2-3 TRBD2 TRBV4-1
CASSLARDNNEQFF TGTGCCAGCAGCTTAGCGCGAGATAACAATGAGCAGTTCTTC NA TRBJ2-1 NA TRBV7-8
CASSLVLASYNEQFF TGCGCCAGCAGCCTAGTCCTAGCGTCCTACAATGAGCAGTTCTTC NA TRBJ2-1 NA TRBV4-1
CATSIGSQPQHF TGTGCCACCAGCATTGGGAGTCAGCCCCAGCATTTT NA TRBJ1-5 NA TRBV15
CASSPFMGGTGELFF TGTGCCAGCTCACCATTCATGGGAGGCACCGGGGAGCTGTTTTTT NA TRBJ2-2 NA TRBV18
CASSLGSRGHYEQYF TGTGCCAGCAGCTTAGGTTCCCGGGGACACTACGAGCAGTACTTC NA TRBJ2-7 NA TRBV11-2
CASSFRGGVETQYF TGTGCCAGCAGCTTCCGCGGAGGGGTGGAGACCCAGTACTTC NA TRBJ2-5 NA TRBV7-8
CATTGGRLESSYEQYF TGTGCCACCACCGGGGGGCGCCTCGAAAGCTCCTACGAGCAGTACTTC NA TRBJ2-7 NA TRBV28
CASSYPGQGYNQPQHF TGTGCCAGCAGTTATCCGGGACAGGGCTACAATCAGCCCCAGCATTTT NA TRBJ1-5 TRBD1 TRBV6-6
CASSLALGTGSGYTF TGCGCCAGCAGCTTGGCCTTGGGAACAGGGAGTGGCTACACCTTC NA TRBJ1-2 NA TRBV5-1
CASSEVWRYEQYF TGTGCCAGCAGTGAAGTCTGGAGGTACGAGCAGTACTTC NA TRBJ2-7 NA TRBV25-1
CASSLRSTLPSPPQHF TGTGCCAGCAGTTTACGGTCGACACTCCCTTCGCCGCCCCAGCATTTT NA TRBJ1-5 NA TRBV27
CASSLTSRLSKNIQYF TGTGCCAGCAGCTTAACAAGCAGGCTGTCCAAAAACATTCAGTACTTC NA TRBJ2-4 NA TRBV7-9
CAIQVAGRAGANVLTF TGTGCCATCCAAGTTGCGGGGAGAGCTGGGGCCAACGTCCTGACTTTC once TRBJ2-6 NA TRBV10-3
CASSQGPYRGKRDQPQHF TGCGCCAGCAGCCAAGGCCCCTACAGGGGGAAGAGGGATCAGCCCCAGCATTTT NA TRBJ1-5 TRBD1 TRBV4-1
CASSIPGSGNTIYF TGTGCCAGTAGTATTCCAGGCTCTGGAAACACCATATATTTT NA TRBJ1-3 NA TRBV19
CASSQEDGIRAGANVLTF TGTGCCAGCAGCCAAGAGGACGGGATTCGCGCTGGGGCCAACGTCCTGACTTTC NA TRBJ2-6 NA TRBV14
CASSDLFRDRAPTYQETQYF TGTGCCAGCAGTGACTTATTCCGGGACAGGGCACCTACGTACCAAGAGACCCAGTACTTC NA TRBJ2-5 TRBD1 TRBV6-1
CASTIPGFLKAFF TGTGCCAGTACCATACCAGGGTTTCTTAAAGCTTTCTTT NA TRBJ1-1 NA TRBV19
CSGKEEGRTGYTF TGCAGCGGAAAAGAGGAGGGCAGGACTGGCTACACCTTC NA TRBJ1-2 NA TRBV29-1
CASSPLRGLAETYEQYF TGTGCCAGCAGCCCCCTACGTGGACTAGCGGAGACCTACGAGCAGTACTTC NA TRBJ2-7 TRBD2 TRBV7-9
CAIRNTGTRDTEAFF TGTGCCATCAGAAATACAGGGACCCGGGACACTGAAGCTTTCTTT NA TRBJ1-1 NA TRBV10-3
CASSLAWGAGVDTQYF TGTGCCAGCAGCTTAGCGTGGGGAGCCGGGGTGGATACGCAGTATTTT NA TRBJ2-3 NA TRBV7-9
CASSLGTGTGELFF TGCGCCAGCAGCTTGGGAACGGGCACCGGGGAGCTGTTTTTT NA TRBJ2-2 NA TRBV5-1
CASSIRDWNQPQHF TGTGCCAGTAGTATAAGGGACTGGAATCAGCCCCAGCATTTT NA TRBJ1-5 NA TRBV19
CASSEARTGADTQYF TGTGCCAGCAGTGAAGCGCGGACGGGAGCAGATACGCAGTATTTT NA TRBJ2-3 NA TRBV6-1
CSAGTLVSYEQYF TGCAGCGCCGGGACATTAGTCTCCTACGAGCAGTACTTC NA TRBJ2-7 NA TRBV29-1
CASSSGWEEGTDTQYF TGCGCCAGCAGCTCTGGGTGGGAGGAGGGCACAGATACGCAGTATTTT NA TRBJ2-3 NA TRBV5-1
CASSLGGGPGQFF TGCGCCAGCAGCTTGGGGGGAGGGCCTGGGCAGTTCTTC NA TRBJ2-1 TRBD2 TRBV5-1
CASSAREGGQPQHF TGTGCCAGCAGCGCCCGAGAGGGCGGTCAGCCCCAGCATTTT NA TRBJ1-5 NA TRBV6-4
CASSADRGRYNEQFF TGTGCCAGCAGCGCAGACAGGGGGCGATACAATGAGCAGTTCTTC once TRBJ2-1 TRBD1 TRBV7-8
CASSLVGVNYGYTF TGTGCCAGCAGCTTGGTAGGGGTAAACTATGGCTACACCTTC NA TRBJ1-2 NA TRBV5-6
CASSPGQVLRDIQYF TGTGCCAGCAGCCCCGGACAGGTCTTGAGAGACATTCAGTACTTC NA TRBJ2-4 TRBD1 TRBV5-6
CASSYSTGETSYEQYF TGTGCCAGCAGTTACTCGACAGGGGAGACGTCCTACGAGCAGTACTTC NA TRBJ2-7 TRBD1 TRBV6-5
CASSPTTGSYEQYF TGTGCCAGCAGTCCTACGACAGGGTCCTACGAGCAGTACTTC NA TRBJ2-7 TRBD1 TRBV27
CASIISRGSTGNTIYF TGTGCCAGTATTATCTCCAGGGGTAGTACTGGAAACACCATATATTTT NA TRBJ1-3 NA TRBV19
CASSLVQGGTSGGTYEQYF TGTGCCAGCAGCTTAGTACAGGGAGGAACTAGCGGGGGGACCTACGAGCAGTACTTC NA TRBJ2-7 TRBD2 TRBV11-2